These T cell receptor beta chains were read from a single sample in a study of OX40 agonist ivuxolimab in advanced cancers. Data came from immunoSEQ multiplex PCR; TCRdb stores just in-frame clones and leaves some out. Among under 100,000 clones listed, 92% were seen once. The source was CD4+ or CD8+ T cells sorted from blood, collected in a trial of the OX40 agonist ivuxolimab. Receptors were obtained from an adult with an advanced solid tumor such as melanoma, head and neck, liver or kidney cancer. Each CDR3 is given with its conserved first and last residue. D genes are given only for firm matches. Size tells how often a clone was seen (once, few, many) or the class of an expanded clone, and some rows leave it out.

j_gene: TRBJ2-5; abundance: NA; v_gene: TRBV15; d_gene: TRBD2; CDR3nt: TGTGCCACCAGCAGAGAACTAGCGGGTCAAGAGACCCAGTACTTC; CDR3aa: CATSRELAGQETQYF
j_gene: TRBJ1-4; abundance: few; v_gene: TRBV5-1; d_gene: TRBD1; CDR3nt: TGCGCCAGCAGCTCCCAACCGGGACAGACTAATGAAAAACTGTTTTTT; CDR3aa: CASSSQPGQTNEKLFF
j_gene: TRBJ2-2; abundance: NA; v_gene: TRBV30; d_gene: TRBD2; CDR3nt: TGTGCCTGGACCCCCTTAGGTAGCGGGTTCACCTTGAACACCGGGGAGCTGTTTTTT; CDR3aa: CAWTPLGSGFTLNTGELFF
j_gene: TRBJ2-2; abundance: NA; v_gene: TRBV6-1; d_gene: TRBD2; CDR3nt: TGTGCCAGCCCAGCCACACTAGCGGGAGTCGGGGAGCTGTTTTTT; CDR3aa: CASPATLAGVGELFF
j_gene: TRBJ2-3; abundance: NA; v_gene: TRBV12-5; d_gene: NA; CDR3nt: TGTGCTAGTGGTTTGGGGGCCCTTCTTCTGGCTAGCACAGATACGCAGTATTTT; CDR3aa: CASGLGALLLASTDTQYF
j_gene: TRBJ2-2; abundance: NA; v_gene: TRBV4-1; d_gene: TRBD2; CDR3nt: TGCGCCAGCAGCCTATCACTAGCGGGAGGTGACACCGGGGAGCTGTTTTTT; CDR3aa: CASSLSLAGGDTGELFF
j_gene: TRBJ2-3; abundance: NA; v_gene: TRBV6-4; d_gene: NA; CDR3nt: TGTGCCAGTTCCCGGGGGTTCCGCACAGATACGCAGTATTTT; CDR3aa: CASSRGFRTDTQYF
j_gene: TRBJ1-5; abundance: NA; v_gene: TRBV19; d_gene: NA; CDR3nt: TGTGCCAGTAGTATTCGTACAGGCAATCAGCCCCAGCATTTT; CDR3aa: CASSIRTGNQPQHF
j_gene: TRBJ1-5; abundance: NA; v_gene: TRBV7-6; d_gene: NA; CDR3nt: TGTGCCAGCACCCTCCTAGCGAATAGCAATCAGCCCCAGCATTTT; CDR3aa: CASTLLANSNQPQHF
j_gene: TRBJ1-1; abundance: NA; v_gene: TRBV6-5; d_gene: NA; CDR3nt: TGTGCCAGCAGTTACGTCGGGACGAACACTGAAGCTTTCTTT; CDR3aa: CASSYVGTNTEAFF
j_gene: TRBJ2-1; abundance: NA; v_gene: TRBV6-4; d_gene: NA; CDR3nt: TGTGCCAGCAGCCATCGGGAGAAAAATGAGCAGTTCTTC; CDR3aa: CASSHREKNEQFF
j_gene: TRBJ1-2; abundance: NA; v_gene: TRBV6-6; d_gene: NA; CDR3nt: TGTGCCAGCAGTGGACAATTAAACTATGGCTACACCTTC; CDR3aa: CASSGQLNYGYTF
j_gene: TRBJ2-3; abundance: NA; v_gene: TRBV28; d_gene: TRBD2; CDR3nt: TGTGCCAGCAGCCTAGGACTAGCGGGAGGGTTCACAGATACGCAGTATTTT; CDR3aa: CASSLGLAGGFTDTQYF
j_gene: TRBJ2-7; abundance: NA; v_gene: TRBV7-2; d_gene: TRBD1; CDR3nt: TGTGCCAGCAGCTTAGATGGAGGGACAGGAGCCTACGAGCAGTACTTC; CDR3aa: CASSLDGGTGAYEQYF
j_gene: TRBJ2-1; abundance: NA; v_gene: TRBV9; d_gene: NA; CDR3nt: TGTGCCAGCAGCGCCCGACTAGTAGTGAATGAGCAGTTCTTC; CDR3aa: CASSARLVVNEQFF
j_gene: TRBJ2-3; abundance: NA; v_gene: TRBV6-5; d_gene: NA; CDR3nt: TGTGCCAGCCAGACCCCCGGACTAGATACGCAGTATTTT; CDR3aa: CASQTPGLDTQYF
j_gene: TRBJ1-2; abundance: few; v_gene: TRBV11-2; d_gene: TRBD1; CDR3nt: TGTGCCAGCAGCCCGGACAGGTCAGGGGGCTACACCTTC; CDR3aa: CASSPDRSGGYTF
j_gene: TRBJ2-1; abundance: few; v_gene: TRBV30; d_gene: NA; CDR3nt: TGTGCCTGGAGTCCAATTCAAGGGCTAGTCCTTGAGCAGTTCTTC; CDR3aa: CAWSPIQGLVLEQFF
j_gene: TRBJ2-2; abundance: NA; v_gene: TRBV27; d_gene: TRBD1; CDR3nt: TGTGCCAGCAGTAGGACAGGGGCGAACACCGGGGAGCTGTTTTTT; CDR3aa: CASSRTGANTGELFF
j_gene: TRBJ1-5; abundance: NA; v_gene: TRBV10-1; d_gene: TRBD1; CDR3nt: TGCGCCAGGGGCCGGCAGGGACAGAGAAGGAGTCAGCCCCAGCATTTT; CDR3aa: CARGRQGQRRSQPQHF
j_gene: TRBJ2-3; abundance: NA; v_gene: TRBV6-6; d_gene: TRBD1; CDR3nt: TGTGCCAGCAGTAAGGACAGGGTGTTTTCAGATACGCAGTATTTT; CDR3aa: CASSKDRVFSDTQYF
j_gene: TRBJ2-1; abundance: NA; v_gene: TRBV14; d_gene: NA; CDR3nt: TGTGCCAGCAGCCAAGTGTTCAATGAGCAGTTCTTC; CDR3aa: CASSQVFNEQFF
j_gene: TRBJ2-2; abundance: NA; v_gene: TRBV7-3; d_gene: NA; CDR3nt: TGTGCCAGCAGCTTAACGGGCGTGAACACCGGGGAGCTGTTTTTT; CDR3aa: CASSLTGVNTGELFF
j_gene: TRBJ1-1; abundance: NA; v_gene: TRBV11-1; d_gene: NA; CDR3nt: TGTGCCAGCAGCCCCTTAGCGAACACTGAAGCTTTCTTT; CDR3aa: CASSPLANTEAFF
j_gene: TRBJ2-7; abundance: once; v_gene: TRBV5-1; d_gene: NA; CDR3nt: TGCGCCAGCAGCTTTATCCGGGACTTAATAGACGAGCAGTACTTC; CDR3aa: CASSFIRDLIDEQYF
j_gene: TRBJ2-3; abundance: few; v_gene: TRBV7-2; d_gene: TRBD2; CDR3nt: TGTGCCAGCAGCGCCGGAGCGGGAGCACACCATACGCAGTATTTT; CDR3aa: CASSAGAGAHHTQYF
j_gene: TRBJ1-2; abundance: NA; v_gene: TRBV10-3; d_gene: NA; CDR3nt: TGTGCCATCAGACCGGACAGCCTTAACTATGGCTACACCTTC; CDR3aa: CAIRPDSLNYGYTF
j_gene: TRBJ1-1; abundance: NA; v_gene: TRBV9; d_gene: NA; CDR3nt: TGTGCCAGCAGCCTTCTCGACAGACACACTGAAGCTTTCTTT; CDR3aa: CASSLLDRHTEAFF
j_gene: TRBJ2-7; abundance: NA; v_gene: TRBV19; d_gene: NA; CDR3nt: TGTGCCAGTAGTATAGATCGGAGGCCCGAGCAGTACTTC; CDR3aa: CASSIDRRPEQYF
j_gene: TRBJ2-3; abundance: NA; v_gene: TRBV28; d_gene: NA; CDR3nt: TGTGCCAGCCTAAGCGGTGCGACAGATACGCAGTATTTT; CDR3aa: CASLSGATDTQYF
j_gene: TRBJ1-4; abundance: NA; v_gene: TRBV25-1; d_gene: NA; CDR3nt: TGTGCCAGCAGGGGCTTGGATGAAAAACTGTTTTTT; CDR3aa: CASRGLDEKLFF
j_gene: TRBJ1-6; abundance: NA; v_gene: TRBV5-1; d_gene: TRBD1; CDR3nt: TGCGCCAGCAGCTTGGGAACAGGGGGAGATTCACCCCTCCACTTT; CDR3aa: CASSLGTGGDSPLHF
j_gene: TRBJ1-2; abundance: few; v_gene: TRBV6-6; d_gene: NA; CDR3nt: TGTGCCAGCATCAAGTCAAGGACTGATAACTATGGCTACACCTTC; CDR3aa: CASIKSRTDNYGYTF
j_gene: TRBJ2-7; abundance: NA; v_gene: TRBV7-8; d_gene: TRBD2; CDR3nt: TGTGCCAGCAGCTCTCCCGGACTAGCGGAATCCTACGAGCAGTACTTC; CDR3aa: CASSSPGLAESYEQYF
j_gene: TRBJ2-5; abundance: NA; v_gene: TRBV5-1; d_gene: TRBD1; CDR3nt: TGCGCCAGCAGCTCAGGACAGGGCCAAGAGACCCAGTACTTC; CDR3aa: CASSSGQGQETQYF
j_gene: TRBJ1-1; abundance: once; v_gene: TRBV6-5; d_gene: NA; CDR3nt: TGTGCCAGCAGTCCTCAGGGGTTTCGGAACACTGAAGCTTTCTTT; CDR3aa: CASSPQGFRNTEAFF
j_gene: TRBJ2-2; abundance: NA; v_gene: TRBV5-1; d_gene: NA; CDR3nt: TGCGCCAGCAGCTCCGGACAGTACGGCGGGGAGCTGTTTTTT; CDR3aa: CASSSGQYGGELFF
j_gene: TRBJ2-7; abundance: NA; v_gene: TRBV11-3; d_gene: TRBD2; CDR3nt: TGTGCCAGCAGCTTAGAGGCTAGCGGGCCGTACGAGCAGTACTTC; CDR3aa: CASSLEASGPYEQYF
j_gene: TRBJ2-2; abundance: NA; v_gene: TRBV5-4; d_gene: NA; CDR3nt: TGTGCCAGCAGCCAATCGCACACGACCGGGGAGCTGTTTTTT; CDR3aa: CASSQSHTTGELFF
j_gene: TRBJ1-1; abundance: NA; v_gene: TRBV7-2; d_gene: NA; CDR3nt: TGTGCCAGCATCTTTCCGGGACAGAACACTGAAGCTTTCTTT; CDR3aa: CASIFPGQNTEAFF
j_gene: TRBJ1-4; abundance: NA; v_gene: TRBV7-2; d_gene: NA; CDR3nt: TGTGCCAGCAGCTTAGTACGAGGGACTAATGAAAAACTGTTTTTT; CDR3aa: CASSLVRGTNEKLFF
j_gene: TRBJ2-5; abundance: NA; v_gene: TRBV7-9; d_gene: TRBD2; CDR3nt: TGTGCCAGCAGCTTAAACAGGGGACGGACTAGCGGTTTACAAGAGACCCAGTACTTC; CDR3aa: CASSLNRGRTSGLQETQYF
j_gene: TRBJ2-3; abundance: NA; v_gene: TRBV7-9; d_gene: TRBD1; CDR3nt: TGTGCCAGCAGCTCAGACAGGGGTCCGGCAGATACGCAGTATTTT; CDR3aa: CASSSDRGPADTQYF
j_gene: TRBJ1-5; abundance: NA; v_gene: TRBV4-1; d_gene: TRBD1; CDR3nt: TGCGCCAGCAGCCAAGTTATACAGGGGCATCAGCCCCAGCATTTT; CDR3aa: CASSQVIQGHQPQHF
j_gene: TRBJ1-1; abundance: NA; v_gene: TRBV10-3; d_gene: NA; CDR3nt: TGTGCCATCAGGGCGGGGGACGGGATGGGGAACACTGAAGCTTTCTTT; CDR3aa: CAIRAGDGMGNTEAFF
j_gene: TRBJ1-1; abundance: NA; v_gene: TRBV14; d_gene: NA; CDR3nt: TGTGCCAGCAGCCAAACCAAGAACACTGAAGCTTTCTTT; CDR3aa: CASSQTKNTEAFF